This T cell receptor (beta chain) was recovered during a study of shared clonotypes between healthy human individuals. Researchers divided each subset's genomic DNA evenly across several immunoSEQ plates. In the sorted-subset replicate PCRs, 200 ng DNA, tens of thousands of T cell genomes, was used. Produced via immunoSEQ multiplex PCR; TCRdb's table is partial and in-frame only. The sample includes 2 million to 2.5 million clones, just under 95% of them seen just once. V lost 6 bases to trimming and J lost 6 bases; unmatched junction nucleotides: 15. The CDR3 totals 16 residues. Germline V gene sequence: CDR1 MNHEY, CDR2 SMNVEV (reference sequence).

This rearrangement joins TRBV27 to TRBJ1-2, with 8 bases that match TRBD1. The receptor was isolated from a man aged 18 to 30 in good health. Some clones in this sample may be carry-over from other donors' samples. Sequencing input: naive CD4+ T cells from PBMCs. Stated subset: CD45RA+ positively selected. This CDR3 is CASSPYGAAQGDGYTF. Here the CDR3 DNA reads TGTGCCAGCAGCCCTTATGGAGCGGCACAGGGGGATGGCTACACCTTC.